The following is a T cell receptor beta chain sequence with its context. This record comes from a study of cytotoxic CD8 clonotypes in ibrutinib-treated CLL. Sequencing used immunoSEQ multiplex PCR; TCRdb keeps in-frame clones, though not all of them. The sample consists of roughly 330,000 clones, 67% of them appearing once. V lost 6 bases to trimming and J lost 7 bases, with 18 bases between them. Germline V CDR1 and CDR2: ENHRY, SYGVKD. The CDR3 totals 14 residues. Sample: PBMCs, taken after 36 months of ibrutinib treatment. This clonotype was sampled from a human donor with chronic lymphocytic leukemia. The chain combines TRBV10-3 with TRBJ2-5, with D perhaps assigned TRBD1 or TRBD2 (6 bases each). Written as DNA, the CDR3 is TGTGCCATCAGATCCAAGGGGGGCCACGGGACCCAGTACTTC. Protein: CAIRSKGGHGTQYF.